Listed below are T cell receptor beta chains from one sample, sequenced in a study of cytomegalovirus exposure and HLA in healthy donors. The repertoire was sequenced with immunoSEQ multiplex PCR; TCRdb's copy has only in-frame clones and lacks some. The data show more than 100,000 clones, with over 75% seen just once and about 6% held by the top ten. Sequenced input: PBMCs. These receptor sequences come from a woman between 18 and 29 years old in good health and CMV-seropositive. CDR3s include the opening cysteine and the closing phenylalanine or tryptophan. D genes are given only for firm matches. For some rows the clone size is stated as once, few or many, or as a class when expanded; others skip it.

v_call	clone_size	j_call	d_call	cdr3_aa	cdr3_nt
TRBV11-3	-	TRBJ2-7	-	CASSPPWGSPYEQYF	TGTGCCAGCAGCCCGCCGTGGGGCAGTCCCTACGAGCAGTACTTC
TRBV5-1	-	TRBJ2-5	-	CASSLGSTGPKETQYF	TGCGCCAGCAGCTTGGGGTCTACAGGGCCTAAAGAGACCCAGTACTTC
TRBV7-2	once	TRBJ2-2	TRBD2	CASSTSGNTGELFF	TGTGCCAGCAGCACTAGCGGGAACACCGGGGAGCTGTTTTTT
TRBV4-1	-	TRBJ2-3	TRBD2	CASSHRTSGSTDTQYF	TGCGCCAGCAGCCATAGGACTAGCGGGAGCACAGATACGCAGTATTTT
TRBV19	-	TRBJ2-5	-	CASSPSSGGTKTQYF	TGTGCCAGTAGTCCGTCCTCCGGGGGAACGAAGACCCAGTACTTC
TRBV14	few	TRBJ1-4	-	CASSQAGGKLFF	TGTGCCAGCAGCCAAGCAGGAGGAAAACTGTTTTTT
TRBV18	few	TRBJ2-7	TRBD2	CASSPRLAGETEQYF	TGTGCCAGCTCACCTCGACTAGCGGGAGAAACCGAGCAGTACTTC
TRBV5-4	-	TRBJ2-7	TRBD1	CASQTNRDRGTVQYF	TGTGCCAGCCAAACAAACCGGGACAGGGGAACGGTGCAGTACTTC
TRBV7-2	-	TRBJ1-1	-	CASSWGGPGLGAEAFF	TGTGCCAGCAGCTGGGGGGGTCCCGGGCTGGGGGCTGAAGCTTTCTTT
TRBV2	-	TRBJ2-1	TRBD2	CATRRGGTYNEQFF	TGTGCCACCCGGCGGGGGGGCACGTACAATGAGCAGTTCTTC
TRBV6-1	-	TRBJ1-3	-	CASSVSGNTIYF	TGTGCCAGCAGCGTCTCCGGAAACACCATATATTTT
TRBV2	-	TRBJ1-3	-	CASSRDSSGNTIYF	TGTGCCAGCAGTCGGGATTCCTCTGGAAACACCATATATTTT
TRBV13	-	TRBJ2-1	TRBD2	CASSLGDSGGYNEQFF	TGTGCCAGCAGCTTGGGGGACTCGGGGGGATACAATGAGCAGTTCTTC
TRBV7-6	few	TRBJ2-5	TRBD2	CASSLRLAGSETQYF	TGTGCCAGCAGCCTGAGACTAGCGGGGTCTGAGACCCAGTACTTC
TRBV7-9	-	TRBJ2-2	-	CASSLDRGYTGELFF	TGTGCCAGCAGCTTAGACCGGGGATACACCGGGGAGCTGTTTTTT
TRBV7-9	-	TRBJ1-5	-	CASSLGGGFVYF	TGTGCCAGCAGCTTAGGCGGAGGGTTCGTGTATTTT
TRBV7-9	-	TRBJ1-4	-	CASSLPQAYNEKLFF	TGTGCCAGCAGCTTGCCTCAGGCCTATAATGAAAAACTGTTTTTT
TRBV4-1	-	TRBJ1-3	-	CASSQEGTGTGNTIYF	TGCGCCAGCAGCCAAGAAGGCACAGGGACTGGAAACACCATATATTTT
TRBV19	-	TRBJ1-2	TRBD1	CATSDRVNYGYTF	TGTGCCACCTCGGACAGGGTGAACTATGGCTACACCTTC
TRBV2	-	TRBJ2-7	-	CASSEDRGYYEQYF	TGTGCCAGCAGTGAAGATAGGGGGTACTACGAGCAGTACTTC
TRBV7-3	-	TRBJ1-2	-	CASSLNRNYGYTF	TGTGCCAGCAGCTTAAACAGAAACTATGGCTACACCTTC